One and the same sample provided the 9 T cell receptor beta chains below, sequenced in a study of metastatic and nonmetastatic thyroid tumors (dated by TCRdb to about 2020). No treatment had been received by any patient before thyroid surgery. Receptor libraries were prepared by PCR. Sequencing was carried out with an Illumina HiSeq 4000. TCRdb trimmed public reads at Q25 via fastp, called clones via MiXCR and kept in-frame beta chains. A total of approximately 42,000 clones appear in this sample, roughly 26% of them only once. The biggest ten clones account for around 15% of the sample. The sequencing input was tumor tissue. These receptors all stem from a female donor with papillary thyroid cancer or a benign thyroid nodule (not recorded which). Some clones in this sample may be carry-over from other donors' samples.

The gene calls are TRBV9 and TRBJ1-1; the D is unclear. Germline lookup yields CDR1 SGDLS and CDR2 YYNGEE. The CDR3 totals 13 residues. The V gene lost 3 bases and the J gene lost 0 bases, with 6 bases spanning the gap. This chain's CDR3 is CASSATLNTEAFF. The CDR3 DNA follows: TGTGCCAGCAGCGCGACATTGAACACTGAAGCTTTCTTT.

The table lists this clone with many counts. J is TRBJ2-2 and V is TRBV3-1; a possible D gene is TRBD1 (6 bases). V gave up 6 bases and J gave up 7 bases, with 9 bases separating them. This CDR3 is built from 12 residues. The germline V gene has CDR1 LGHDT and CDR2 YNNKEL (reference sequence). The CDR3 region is CASSHRVGELFF. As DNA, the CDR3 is TGTGCCAGCAGTCACAGGGTCGGGGAGCTGTTTTTT.

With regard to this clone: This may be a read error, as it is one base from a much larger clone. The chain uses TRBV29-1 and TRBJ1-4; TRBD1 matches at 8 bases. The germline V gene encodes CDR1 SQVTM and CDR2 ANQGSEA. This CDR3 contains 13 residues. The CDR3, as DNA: TGCAACGTTGACGCAGGGGGCGGTGAAAAACTGTTTTTT. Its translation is CNVDAGGGEKLFF.

The CDR3 DNA follows: TGTGCCAGCAGCCAAGCAGTCTCTGGAAACACCATATATTTT. Translated: CASSQAVSGNTIYF. The chain combines TRBV3-1 with TRBJ1-3; D remains ambiguous. Trimming cost V 1 base and J 0 bases, with 4 bases left between them. Germline CDR1 and CDR2: LGHDT and YNNKEL (reference sequence). This CDR3 comprises 14 residues.

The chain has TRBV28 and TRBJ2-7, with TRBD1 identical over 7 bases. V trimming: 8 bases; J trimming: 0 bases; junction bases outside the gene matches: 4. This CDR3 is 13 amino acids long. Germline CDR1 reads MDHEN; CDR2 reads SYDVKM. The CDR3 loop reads CASQGVSSYEQYF. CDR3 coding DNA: TGTGCCAGCCAGGGGGTTAGCTCCTACGAGCAGTACTTC.

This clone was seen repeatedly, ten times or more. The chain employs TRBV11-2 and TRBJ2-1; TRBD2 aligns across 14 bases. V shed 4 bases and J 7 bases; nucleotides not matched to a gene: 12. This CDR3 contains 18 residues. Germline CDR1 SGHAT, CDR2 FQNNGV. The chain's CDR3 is CASSWIFTGTSGGNEQFF. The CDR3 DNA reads TGTGCCAGCAGCTGGATTTTTACCGGGACTAGCGGGGGTAATGAGCAGTTCTTC. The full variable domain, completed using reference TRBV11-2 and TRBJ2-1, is EAGVAQSPRYKIIEKRQSVAFWCNPISGHATLYWYQQILGQGPKLLIQFQNNGVVDDSQLPKDRFSAERLKGVDSTLKIQPAKLEDSAVYLCASSWIFTGTSGGNEQFFGPGTRLTVL.

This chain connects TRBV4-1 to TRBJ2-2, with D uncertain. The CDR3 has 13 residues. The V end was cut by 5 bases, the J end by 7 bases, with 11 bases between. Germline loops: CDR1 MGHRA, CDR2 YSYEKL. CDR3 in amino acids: CASSWDSFGELFF. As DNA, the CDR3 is TGCGCCAGCAGCTGGGATTCGTTCGGGGAGCTGTTTTTT.

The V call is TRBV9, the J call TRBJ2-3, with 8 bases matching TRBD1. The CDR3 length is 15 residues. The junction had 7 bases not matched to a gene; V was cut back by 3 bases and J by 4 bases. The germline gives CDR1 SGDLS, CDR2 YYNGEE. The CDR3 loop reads CASSANAGGPDTQYF. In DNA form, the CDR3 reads TGTGCCAGCAGCGCTAACGCAGGGGGCCCAGATACGCAGTATTTT.

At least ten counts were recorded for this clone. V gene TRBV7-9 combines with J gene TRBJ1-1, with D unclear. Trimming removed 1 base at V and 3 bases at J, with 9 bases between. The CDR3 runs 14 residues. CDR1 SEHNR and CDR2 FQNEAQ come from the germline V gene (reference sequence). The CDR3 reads CASSLGASYTEAFF. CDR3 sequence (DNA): TGTGCCAGCAGCTTAGGTGCCTCTTACACTGAAGCTTTCTTT.